This TCR beta chain originates from a study of T cells in Graves' hyperthyroidism and ophthalmopathy. Overall study findings and caveats: Ophthalmopathy and stable hyperthyroidism were told apart by a 13 V-J model.

The germline V and J ends were trimmed by 6 bases and 7 bases, with 15 bases remaining between them. This CDR3 has 14 amino acids. This clonotype came up a few times. The antigen remains undetermined. RNA transcripts gave rise to amplified TCR beta CDR3 regions. A first-round RT-PCR of the TCR CDR3 used the HTBI primer set. TCRdb processed the multiplex PCR reads anew with MiXCR; each CDR3 protein has one entry. This sample has around 700,000 distinct CDR3 sequences, with roughly 20% found just once. Sequenced input: blood. The chain uses TRBV12-3 or TRBV12-4 and TRBJ1-4, with a weak D call TRBD1 (5 bases). This receptor was identified in a woman aged 45-60 years with Graves' hyperthyroidism that later progressed to Graves' ophthalmopathy. Written as DNA, the CDR3 is TGTGCCAGCAGGGAGACAGAGTCGGCTGAAAAACTGTTTTTT. The encoded protein is CASRETESAEKLFF.